This T cell receptor beta chain came from a study of OX40 agonist ivuxolimab in advanced cancers. Overall study context: Averaging 60 years in age, with a range of about 23 to 90, the cohort was approximately 83% male.

The data were produced by immunoSEQ multiplex PCR, yet TCRdb's version contains in-frame clones alone and is incomplete. The sample has 80,000 to 100,000 clones; 88% are singletons. With 7 bases removed from V and 5 bases from J, the gap between germline ends came to 11 bases. From germline, CDR1 is ENHRY and CDR2 SYGVKD. The CDR3 has 12 residues. In its sample, this clone was seen a few times. The sample consisted of CD4+ or CD8+ T cells sorted from blood, taken in a trial of the OX40 agonist ivuxolimab. This TCR came from an adult with an advanced solid tumor such as melanoma, head and neck, liver or kidney cancer. The gene calls are TRBV10-3 and TRBJ1-1; D is perhaps TRBD1 (5 bases). The CDR3 region has the DNA TGTGCCATCACCGGGTCAGGGACTGAAGCTTTCTTT. This codes for CAITGSGTEAFF.